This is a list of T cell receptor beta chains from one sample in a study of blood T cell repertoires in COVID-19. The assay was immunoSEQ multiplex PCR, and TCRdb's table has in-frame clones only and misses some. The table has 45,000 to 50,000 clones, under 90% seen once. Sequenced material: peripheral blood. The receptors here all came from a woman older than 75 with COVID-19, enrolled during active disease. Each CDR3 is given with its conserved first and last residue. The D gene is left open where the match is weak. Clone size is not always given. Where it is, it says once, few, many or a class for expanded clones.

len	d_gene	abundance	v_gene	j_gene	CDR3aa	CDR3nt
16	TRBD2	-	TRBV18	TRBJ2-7	CASSPGLAGAYYEQYF	TGTGCCAGCTCACCAGGTCTAGCGGGGGCTTACTACGAGCAGTACTTC
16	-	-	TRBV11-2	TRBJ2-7	CASSLIPEGEGREQYF	TGTGCCAGCAGCTTAATCCCCGAGGGGGAGGGTAGGGAGCAGTACTTC
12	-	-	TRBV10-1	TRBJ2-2	CASSAGAGELFF	TGCGCCAGCAGTGCAGGGGCCGGGGAGCTGTTTTTT
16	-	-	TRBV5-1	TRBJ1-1	CASSLVQGAANTEAFF	TGCGCCAGCAGCTTGGTACAGGGAGCGGCGAACACTGAAGCTTTCTTT
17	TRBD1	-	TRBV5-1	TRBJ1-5	CASSFGTGDVFNQPQHF	TGCGCCAGCAGCTTCGGGACAGGTGACGTTTTCAATCAGCCCCAGCATTTT
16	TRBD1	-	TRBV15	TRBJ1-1	CATSRVTGGRNTEAFF	TGTGCCACCAGCAGAGTTACAGGGGGAAGGAACACTGAAGCTTTCTTT
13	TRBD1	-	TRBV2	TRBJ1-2	CASSNRGSHGYTF	TGTGCCAGCAGTAACAGGGGATCGCATGGCTACACCTTC
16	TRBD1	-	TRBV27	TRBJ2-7	CASSPMTGILLTEQYF	TGTGCCAGCAGTCCAATGACAGGGATCCTCCTTACTGAGCAGTACTTC
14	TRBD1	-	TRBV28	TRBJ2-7	CASRTTGGPYEQYF	TGTGCCAGCAGAACGACAGGGGGGCCCTACGAGCAGTACTTC
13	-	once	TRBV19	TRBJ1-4	CASSRQRNEKLFF	TGTGCCAGTAGTAGACAGAGAAATGAAAAACTGTTTTTT
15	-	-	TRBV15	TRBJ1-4	CATSRAGTTNEKLFF	TGTGCCACCAGCAGAGCCGGGACAACTAATGAAAAACTGTTTTTT
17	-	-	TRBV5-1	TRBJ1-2	CASSVNNRGGSNYGYTF	TGCGCCAGCAGCGTAAACAATCGAGGGGGAAGTAACTATGGCTACACCTTC
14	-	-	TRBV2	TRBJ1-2	CASRSGLANYGYTF	TGTGCCAGCAGGTCAGGGTTAGCTAACTATGGCTACACCTTC
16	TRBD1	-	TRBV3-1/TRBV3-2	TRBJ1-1	CASSFSGTGGVGEAFF	TGTGCCAGCAGCTTCTCCGGGACAGGGGGCGTCGGCGAAGCTTTCTTT
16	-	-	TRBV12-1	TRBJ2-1	CASTGTSGAGRNEQFF	TGTGCCAGCACCGGGACTAGCGGGGCTGGGAGGAATGAGCAGTTCTTC
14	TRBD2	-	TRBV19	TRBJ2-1	CASSLRTSGNEQFF	TGTGCCAGTAGTTTGAGAACTAGCGGGAATGAGCAGTTCTTC
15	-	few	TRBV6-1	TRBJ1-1	CASSEAQGRIAEAFF	TGTGCCAGCAGTGAAGCTCAGGGGCGAATCGCTGAAGCTTTCTTT
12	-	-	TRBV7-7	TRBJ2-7	CASSSRGGEQYF	TGTGCTAGCAGCTCGAGGGGAGGCGAGCAGTACTTC
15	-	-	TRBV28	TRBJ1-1	CASSPRGSLYTEAFF	TGTGCCAGCAGTCCTAGGGGCAGTTTGTACACTGAAGCTTTCTTT
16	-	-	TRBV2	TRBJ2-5	CASSRDTEIRGETQYF	TGTGCCAGCAGTCGGGACACCGAGATTCGAGGGGAGACCCAGTACTTC
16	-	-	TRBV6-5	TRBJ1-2	CASSYSRFGAAGGYTF	TGTGCCAGCAGTTACTCGAGGTTTGGCGCAGCGGGTGGCTACACCTTC
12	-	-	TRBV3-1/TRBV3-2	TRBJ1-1	CASSQRNTEAFF	TGTGCCAGCAGCCAACGGAACACTGAAGCTTTCTTT
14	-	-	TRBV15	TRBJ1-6	CATSSQRYNSPLHF	TGTGCCACCAGCAGTCAGCGGTATAATTCACCCCTCCACTTT
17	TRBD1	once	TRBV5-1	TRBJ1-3	CASSNDRGLVSGNTIYF	TGCGCCAGCAGCAACGACAGGGGGCTTGTCTCTGGAAACACCATATATTTT
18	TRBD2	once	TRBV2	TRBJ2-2	CASSQRLLAIKNTGELFF	TGTGCCAGCAGTCAAAGATTACTAGCGATTAAGAACACCGGGGAGCTGTTTTTT
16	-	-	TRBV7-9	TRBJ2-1	CASSLGGGRETNEQFF	TGTGCCAGCAGCTTAGGAGGGGGGAGGGAGACCAATGAGCAGTTCTTC
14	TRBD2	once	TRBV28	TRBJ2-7	CAGGLAGTTYEQYF	TGTGCCGGGGGGTTAGCGGGAACTACCTACGAGCAGTACTTC
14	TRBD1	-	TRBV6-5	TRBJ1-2	CASSMGQGFIGYTF	TGTGCCAGCAGTATGGGACAGGGTTTTATTGGCTACACCTTC
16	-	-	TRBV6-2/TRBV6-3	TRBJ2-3	CASSYSMGSPADTQYF	TGTGCCAGCAGTTACTCGATGGGCAGCCCAGCAGATACGCAGTATTTT
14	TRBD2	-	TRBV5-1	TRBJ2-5	CASSSLAGQETQYF	TGCGCCAGCAGCTCACTAGCGGGACAAGAGACCCAGTACTTC
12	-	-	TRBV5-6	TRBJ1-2	CASSRLGGSYTF	TGTGCCAGCAGTCGCCTCGGCGGGTCCTACACCTTC
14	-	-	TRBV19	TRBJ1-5	CASSPGRGRQPQHF	TGTGCCAGTAGCCCCGGGAGGGGGAGACAGCCCCAGCATTTT
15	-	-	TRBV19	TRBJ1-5	CASNSNRAGDQPQHF	TGTGCCAGTAATTCAAACAGGGCTGGCGATCAGCCCCAGCATTTT
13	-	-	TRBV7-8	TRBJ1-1	CASSLGRNTEAFF	TGTGCCAGCAGCTTGGGGAGGAACACTGAAGCTTTCTTT
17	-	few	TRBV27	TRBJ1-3	CASSSAPLLESGNTIYF	TGTGCCAGCAGTTCCGCCCCCCTGTTAGAATCTGGAAACACCATATATTTT
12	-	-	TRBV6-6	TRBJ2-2	CASSQSTGELFF	TGTGCCAGCAGTCAGAGTACCGGGGAGCTGTTTTTT
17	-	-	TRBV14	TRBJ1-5	CASSQDKGDTGNQPQHF	TGTGCCAGCAGCCAAGATAAGGGGGATACGGGCAATCAGCCCCAGCATTTT
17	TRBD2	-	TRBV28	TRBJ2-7	CASSFGGLAGDVYEQYF	TGTGCCAGCAGTTTTGGGGGACTAGCGGGAGATGTCTACGAGCAGTACTTC
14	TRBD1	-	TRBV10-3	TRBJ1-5	CAISNGTGAQPQHF	TGTGCCATCAGTAACGGGACAGGGGCTCAGCCCCAGCATTTT
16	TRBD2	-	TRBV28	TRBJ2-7	CASSVPGLAGLDEQYF	TGTGCCAGCAGTGTTCCGGGACTAGCGGGTCTGGACGAGCAGTACTTC
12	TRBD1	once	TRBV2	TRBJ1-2	CASSETGDGYTF	TGTGCCAGCAGTGAGACAGGGGATGGCTACACCTTC
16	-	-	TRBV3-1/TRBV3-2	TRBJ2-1	CASSALGGALNNEQFF	TGTGCCAGCAGCGCCCTTGGGGGGGCCCTTAACAATGAGCAGTTCTTC
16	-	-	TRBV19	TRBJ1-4	CASRAYGSATNEKLFF	TGTGCCAGTAGGGCTTACGGGAGTGCAACTAATGAAAAACTGTTTTTT
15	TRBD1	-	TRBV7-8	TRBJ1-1	CASSLGYRGPTEAFF	TGTGCCAGCAGCTTAGGCTACAGGGGGCCCACTGAAGCTTTCTTT
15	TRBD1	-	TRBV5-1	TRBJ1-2	CASSSGQGFYYGYTF	TGCGCCAGCAGCAGCGGACAGGGCTTCTACTATGGCTACACCTTC
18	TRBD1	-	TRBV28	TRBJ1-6	CASKGPLTGGGFGSPLHF	TGTGCCAGCAAGGGGCCCCTGACAGGGGGCGGTTTCGGTTCACCCCTCCACTTT
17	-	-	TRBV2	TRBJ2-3	CASSEGFGAQVGDTQYF	TGTGCCAGCAGTGAAGGTTTTGGGGCGCAGGTGGGAGATACGCAGTATTTT
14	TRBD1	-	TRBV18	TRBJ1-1	CASSPQGDLAVAFF	TGTGCCAGCTCCCCCCAGGGGGACCTCGCGGTTGCTTTCTTT
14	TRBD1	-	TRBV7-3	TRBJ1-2	CASSPDRGRGGYTF	TGTGCCAGCAGCCCTGACAGGGGGCGCGGAGGCTACACCTTC
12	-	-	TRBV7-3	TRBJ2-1	CASSLQLGEQFF	TGTGCCAGCAGCTTACAACTTGGTGAGCAGTTCTTC
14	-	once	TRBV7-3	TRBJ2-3	CASSTGGARDTQYF	TGTGCCAGCAGCACTGGGGGGGCCAGAGATACGCAGTATTTT
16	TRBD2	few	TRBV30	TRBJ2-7	CAWSVPGLAGGHEQYF	TGTGCCTGGAGTGTACCGGGACTAGCGGGGGGGCACGAGCAGTACTTC
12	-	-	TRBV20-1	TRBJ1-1	CSASGLGAEAFF	TGCAGTGCTAGTGGTCTTGGAGCTGAAGCTTTCTTT
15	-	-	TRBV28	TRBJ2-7	CASSLGGYQAGEQYF	TGTGCCAGCAGTTTAGGAGGGTATCAAGCGGGTGAGCAGTACTTC
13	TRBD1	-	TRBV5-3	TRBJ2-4	CARSPGTANIQYF	TGTGCCAGAAGCCCCGGGACAGCTAACATTCAGTACTTC
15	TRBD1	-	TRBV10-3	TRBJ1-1	CAISESGRGRTEAFF	TGTGCCATCAGTGAGTCGGGCAGGGGGAGGACTGAAGCTTTCTTT